This T cell receptor (beta chain) comes out of a study of blood T cell repertoires in COVID-19 (dated by TCRdb to the early 2020s). Regarding the research as a whole: Samples from collaborators originated in the United States, Italy and Spain and spanned both the acute and convalescent phases of COVID-19. The prospective study material was composed of cDNA or gDNA derived from T cells, B-cell-depleted T cells, or PBMCs. Deeply sampled blood TCRbeta repertoires from subjects exposed to, actively infected with, or recovered from COVID-19 were included in the dataset. The repertoires were made available in a free public database intended to serve as a resource for research on the immune response to SARS-CoV-2. Samples came from the ongoing ImmuneRACE study (first 160 participants) plus 1,254 subjects from 6 global collaborators. A de-identified subject ID, COVID-19 status, age in years and sex were almost always included in the sample metadata. Where HLA class I and class II types were available, the types were taken from metadata supplied by the sample provider, not from assay-based typing. The paper as a whole reports these results and caveats: Clinical and demographic metadata were provided uncurated, with the amount varying by source and participant.

Concerning this clone itself: Its binding antigen is unknown. No per-base quality is available; no much larger clone lies one base away.

The immunoSEQ Assay, a bias-controlled multiplex PCR, was used to amplify TCRbeta CDR3 regions from genomic DNA. As for how the authors treated the data: The number of nucleated cells in each sample was estimated from the amplification of reference gene primers within the assay. To quantify the absolute abundance of each unique TCRbeta CDR3 rearrangement, sequence reads were collapsed and filtered. For each sample, productive Simpson clonality was calculated as the square root of Simpson's diversity index across productive rearrangements. As stored in TCRdb, this immuneACCESS dataset retains in-frame rearrangements with V and J assigned. A fraction of the clones does not appear; measured against another copy, unresolved V genes explain less than half of the discrepancy, and the remainder lacks a known reason. V, J and clone size derive from that table, while D and trimming were established from the DNA sequence. This sample holds about 110,000 clones; approximately 84% were observed only once. Jointly, the top ten make up roughly 7% of the sample.

At the junction V is shortened by 5 bases and J by 7 bases; bases outside the gene matches: 10. Via the germline V gene, CDR1 is KGHSH and CDR2 LQKENI. The CDR3, from cysteine to phenylalanine, totals 14 residues. Only the CDR3 DNA is retained, 42 bases long and in frame from the first base. Whole blood was collected in K2EDTA tubes by collaborating institutions according to the institutions' own protocols. Collaborator samples were shipped for TCRbeta analysis as frozen whole blood, isolated PBMCs, or DNA extracted from either sample type. Sequencing used peripheral blood. The chain joins TRBV18 to TRBJ1-1; the junction holds 7 bases that match TRBD1. The receptor was derived from a woman between 50 and 59 years old with acute or convalescent COVID-19. The nucleotide sequence is TGTGCCAGCTCAAGAAGGGACAGTAGTAGTGAAGCTTTCTTT. It is translated as CASSRRDSSSEAFF.